This TCR beta chain was documented in a study of cytomegalovirus exposure and HLA in healthy donors. General study results and limits: Accounts indicate the classifier identified cytomegalovirus status with strong specificity and sensitivity.

Libraries were prepared by immunoSEQ multiplex PCR; TCRdb keeps only in-frame clonotypes and omits some of them. This sample yields some 63,000 clones, of which 70% to 90% are seen a single time; roughly 1.2% belongs to the top ten. Donors came from a validation cohort of approximately 110 subjects, distinct from the first 666-subject cohort. On this clone: Its antigen is still unknown.

The CDR3 is 14 residues long. Per germline, CDR1 SQVTM and CDR2 ANQGSEA. Deletions cut 7 bases from V and 5 bases from J, with 21 bases between. The sequence derives from a woman aged 18-29 years in good health and CMV-seronegative. The sequencing input was PBMCs. The chain carries TRBV29-1 and TRBJ2-7, with D maybe TRBD2 (7 bases). As DNA, the CDR3 is TGCAGCGCCGTCCTGGGGGGCGGGGGTAACGAGCAGTACTTC. Protein sequence: CSAVLGGGGNEQYF.